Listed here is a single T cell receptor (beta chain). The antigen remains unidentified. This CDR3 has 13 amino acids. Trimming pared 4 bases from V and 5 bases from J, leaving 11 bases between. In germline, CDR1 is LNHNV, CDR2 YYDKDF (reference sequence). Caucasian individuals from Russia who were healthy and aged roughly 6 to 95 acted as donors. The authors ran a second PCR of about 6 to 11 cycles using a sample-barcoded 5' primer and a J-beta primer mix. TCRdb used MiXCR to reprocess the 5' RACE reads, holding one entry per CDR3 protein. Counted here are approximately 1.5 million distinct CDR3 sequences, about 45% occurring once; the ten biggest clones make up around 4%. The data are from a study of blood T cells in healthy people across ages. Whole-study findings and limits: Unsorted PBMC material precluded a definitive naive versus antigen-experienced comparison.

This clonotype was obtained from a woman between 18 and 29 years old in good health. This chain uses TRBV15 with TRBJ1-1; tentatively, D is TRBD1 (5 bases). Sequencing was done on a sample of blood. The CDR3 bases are TGTGCCACCAGCATAGGGGCTGTAACTGAAGCTTTCTTT. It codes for CATSIGAVTEAFF.